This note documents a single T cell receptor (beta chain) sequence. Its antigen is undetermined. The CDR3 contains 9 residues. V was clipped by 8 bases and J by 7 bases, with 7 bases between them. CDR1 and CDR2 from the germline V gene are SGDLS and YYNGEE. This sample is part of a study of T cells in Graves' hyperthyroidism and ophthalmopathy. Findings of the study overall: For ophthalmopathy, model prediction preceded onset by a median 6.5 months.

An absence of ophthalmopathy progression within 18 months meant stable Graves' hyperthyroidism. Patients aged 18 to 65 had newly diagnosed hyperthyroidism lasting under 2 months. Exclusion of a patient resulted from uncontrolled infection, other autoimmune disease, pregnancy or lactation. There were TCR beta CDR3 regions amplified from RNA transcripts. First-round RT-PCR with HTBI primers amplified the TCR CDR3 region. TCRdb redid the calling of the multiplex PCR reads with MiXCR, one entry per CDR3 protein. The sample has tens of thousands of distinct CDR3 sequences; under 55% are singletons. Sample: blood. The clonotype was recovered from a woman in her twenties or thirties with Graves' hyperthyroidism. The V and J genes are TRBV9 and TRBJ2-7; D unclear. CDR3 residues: CARGREQYF. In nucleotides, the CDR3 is TGTGCCAGAGGGCGGGAGCAGTACTTC. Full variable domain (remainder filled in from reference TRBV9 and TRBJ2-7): DSGVTQTPKHLITATGQRVTLRCSPRSGDLSVYWYQQSLDQGLQFLIQYYNGEERAKGNILERFSAQQFPDLHSELNLSSLELGDSALYFCARGREQYFGPGTRLTVT.